The 20 T cell receptor beta chains presented below share a single source sample, sequenced in a study of blood T cell repertoires in COVID-19. Sequenced by immunoSEQ multiplex PCR; TCRdb stores in-frame clones only, minus some. The repertoire holds some 180,000 clones, with 90% as singletons. The sequencing input was peripheral blood. These receptors came from a man over 45 with acute or convalescent COVID-19.

V gene TRBV7-9 combines with J gene TRBJ2-1; no definite D call. The V end lost 8 bases, the J end lost 3 bases, and 14 bases lay between the germline ends. This CDR3 contains 14 residues. CDR1 is SEHNR and CDR2 is FQNEAQ in the germline V gene (reference sequence). In nucleotides, the CDR3 is TGTGCCAGCCTCGGCGAGAGGAGCTACAATGAGCAGTTCTTC. It is translated as CASLGERSYNEQFF.

The rearrangement uses TRBV10-1 and TRBJ1-1; D is possibly TRBD1 (6 bases). Germline CDR1 and CDR2: WNHNN and SYGVQD (reference sequence). The CDR3 is 12 amino acids. Trimming removed 9 bases at V and 1 base at J, with 9 bases between. CDR3 residues: CARTRGNTEAFF. For the CDR3, the DNA is TGCGCCAGGACCAGGGGGAACACTGAAGCTTTCTTT.

The J gene is TRBJ1-1, the V gene TRBV28, with D possibly being TRBD1 (6 bases). The CDR3 loop spans 14 amino acids. V lost 6 bases and J 3 bases, leaving 14 bases between the germline ends. In germline, CDR1 is MDHEN, CDR2 SYDVKM. CDR3 loop: CASRPQGKHTEAFF. DNA of the CDR3: TGTGCCAGCAGACCACAGGGAAAACACACTGAAGCTTTCTTT.

The J gene is TRBJ1-2, the V gene TRBV7-9; the D is unclear. This CDR3 has 13 residues. Germline-derived CDR1 and CDR2 are SEHNR and FQNEAQ (reference sequence). V was shortened by 2 bases and J by 2 bases, with 6 bases between the two germline ends. Here the CDR3 reads CASSLTANYGYTF. CDR3 DNA sequence: TGTGCCAGCAGCTTAACCGCGAACTATGGCTACACCTTC.

The chain combines TRBV7-2 with TRBJ1-5, with 8 bases identical to TRBD1. Trimming took 5 bases from V and 9 from J; bases not matched to a gene: 9. Looked up from germline, CDR1 is SGHTA and CDR2 is FQGNSA. This CDR3 comprises 14 residues. DNA of the CDR3: TGTGCCAGCAGCCTCGGACAGGGCCCCCGGCCCCAGCATTTT. Its protein is CASSLGQGPRPQHF.

Only one count was recorded for this clone. V and J are TRBV19 and TRBJ1-2; 10 positions agree with TRBD1. V lost 4 bases, J lost 2 bases, and 7 bases stayed unmatched. CDR3 length: 16 residues. Germline V lookup: CDR1 LNHDA, CDR2 SQIVND (reference sequence). CDR3 in DNA: TGTGCCAGTAGTACCCCCCGGACAGGGGGGAACTATGGCTACACCTTC. Translation gives CASSTPRTGGNYGYTF.

The chain carries TRBV5-5 and TRBJ2-6; 7 bases fit TRBD2. V dropped 4 bases and J dropped 1; count of bases not matched to a gene: 8. CDR3 length: 17 amino acids. Per the germline V gene, CDR1 is SGHKS and CDR2 is YYEKEE (reference sequence). The DNA of the CDR3 is TGTGCCAGCAGCCGGGGGGAAGTTATTTCTGGGGCCAACGTCCTGACTTTC. It specifies CASSRGEVISGANVLTF. The variable domain in full, completed from reference TRBV5-5 and TRBJ2-6, reads DAGVTQSPTHLIKTRGQQVTLRCSPISGHKSVSWYQQVLGQGPQFIFQYYEKEERGRGNFPDRFSARQFPNYSSELNVNALLLGDSALYLCASSRGEVISGANVLTFGAGSRLTVL.

The chain has TRBV6-6 and TRBJ1-4, with TRBD1 identical over 10 bases. This CDR3 has 15 amino acids. Losses at the gene ends were 8 bases for V and 5 bases for J; bases not matched to a gene: 8. In germline, CDR1 is MNHNY, CDR2 SVGAGI (reference sequence). CDR3 in amino acids: CASCSPGQGNEKLFF. The CDR3 coding sequence is TGTGCCAGCTGTTCACCGGGACAGGGGAATGAAAAACTGTTTTTT.

The V gene is TRBV15, the J gene TRBJ2-7; 10 bases align to TRBD1. V was pared by 4 bases and J by 2 bases, with 5 bases of the junction left unmatched. The CDR3 runs 15 residues. Germline V gene data show CDR1 as LNHNV and CDR2 as YYDKDF (reference sequence). The CDR3 DNA reads TGTGCCACCAGCACTGACAGGGGGCTAACCTACGAGCAGTACGTC. Translated, it gives CATSTDRGLTYEQYV.

The chain joins TRBV10-3 to TRBJ1-6; TRBD1 agrees at 8 bases. Germline values: CDR1 ENHRY, CDR2 SYGVKD. Trimming cost V 8 bases and J 2 bases; bases outside gene matches: 5. The CDR3 has 15 amino acids. The CDR3 is CAIRGQGTYNSPLHF. CDR3 coding DNA: TGTGCCATCCGAGGACAGGGCACCTATAATTCACCCCTCCACTTT.

To note about this clone: At the DNA level, this CDR3 is encoded by other sequences in the same sample as well. The CDR3 reads CASSLGDRGADTQYF. CDR3 nucleotide sequence: TGTGCCAGCAGTTTAGGGGACAGGGGGGCAGATACGCAGTATTTT. The rearrangement uses TRBV28 and TRBJ2-3, with TRBD1 identical over 11 bases. The CDR3 is 15 residues long. V dropped 2 bases and J dropped 4; count of bases not matched to a gene: 2. Looked up from germline, CDR1 is MDHEN and CDR2 is SYDVKM.

The J gene is TRBJ1-5, the V gene TRBV24-1; D is unclear. V lost 0 bases and J 0 bases, leaving 2 bases between the germline ends. The CDR3 is made up of 14 amino acids. Germline V gene sequence: CDR1 KGHDR, CDR2 SFDVKD. The CDR3 nucleotides read TGTGCCACCAGTGATTTGCTTAGCAATCAGCCCCAGCATTTT. It specifies CATSDLLSNQPQHF.

The chain uses TRBV15 and TRBJ1-3; the D is unclear. V lost 0 bases and J lost 0, with 12 bases in between. Germline CDR1 reads LNHNV; CDR2 reads YYDKDF (reference sequence). The CDR3 is made up of 17 amino acids. Written as DNA, the CDR3 is TGTGCCACCAGCAGAGATCGTGTGACAAACTCTGGAAACACCATATATTTT. Protein: CATSRDRVTNSGNTIYF.

CDR3 coding DNA: TGTGCCAGCAGCGCACGGACAGGCGTCGAGCAGTACGTC. It codes for CASSARTGVEQYV. The genes are TRBV7-8 and TRBJ2-7, with 7 bases identical to TRBD1. V shed 5 bases and J 6 bases; nucleotides not matched to a gene: 7. CDR1 SGHVS and CDR2 FQNEAQ come from the germline V gene. This CDR3 is 13 amino acids long.

V usage is TRBV5-8 and J usage is TRBJ1-5; D is perhaps TRBD1 (6 bases). CDR1 and CDR2 from the germline V gene are SGHTS and YDEGEE. Trimming took 4 bases from V and 2 from J, leaving 16 bases between them. CDR3 length: 16 residues. CDR3 nucleotide sequence: TGTGCCAGCAGCCCTCCGACAGGTAGGGGCAATCAGCCCCAGCATTTT. It codes for CASSPPTGRGNQPQHF.

The table lists this clone with a few counts. The V gene is TRBV28, the J gene TRBJ1-2; D is unclear. Germline assignment: CDR1 MDHEN and CDR2 SYDVKM. The V end lost 7 bases, the J end lost 0 bases, and 21 bases lay between the germline ends. CDR3 length: 17 amino acids. CDR3 DNA sequence: TGTGCCAGCAACCGACTAGAATTGCGGGAGGCTAACTATGGCTACACCTTC. Translated: CASNRLELREANYGYTF.

The rearrangement uses TRBV6-6 and TRBJ2-5; maybe TRBD1 (6 bases). Trimming removed 6 bases from V and 5 bases from J, with 7 bases in between. The CDR3 spans 11 residues. The germline gives CDR1 MNHNY, CDR2 SVGAGI (reference sequence). CDR3 sequence reads: CASRRGETQYF. CDR3 nucleotides: TGTGCCAGCAGAAGGGGGGAGACCCAGTACTTC.

CDR3 in DNA: TGTGCCAGCAGCGCAGGGACAGCATCCTCTCACTACGAGCAGTACTTC. Translating gives CASSAGTASSHYEQYF. This sequence joins TRBV7-6 and TRBJ2-7; 7 bases are a match to TRBD1. Trimming removed 5 bases from V and 3 bases from J; junction bases left unmatched: 13. CDR3 length: 16 residues. The germline CDR1 and CDR2 sequences are SGHVS and FNYEAQ.

The chain combines TRBV6-6 with TRBJ2-1; D call uncertain. Germline lookup yields CDR1 MNHNY and CDR2 SVGAGI (reference sequence). The CDR3 totals 12 residues. The ends were cut back, 5 bases at V and 4 bases at J, with 6 bases in the middle. For the CDR3, the DNA is TGTGCCAGCAGTACGGAGTACAATGAGCAGTTCTTC. It encodes CASSTEYNEQFF.

This clone was seen a handful of times. V and J are TRBV5-6 and TRBJ1-4; D gene ambiguous. The CDR3 runs 13 residues. The germline V gene has CDR1 SGHDT and CDR2 YYEEEE. Trimming removed 2 bases from V and 8 bases from J, with 10 bases in between. CDR3 loop: CASSFVLSEKLFF. The CDR3 DNA sequence: TGTGCCAGCAGCTTTGTCTTGAGCGAAAAACTGTTTTTT.